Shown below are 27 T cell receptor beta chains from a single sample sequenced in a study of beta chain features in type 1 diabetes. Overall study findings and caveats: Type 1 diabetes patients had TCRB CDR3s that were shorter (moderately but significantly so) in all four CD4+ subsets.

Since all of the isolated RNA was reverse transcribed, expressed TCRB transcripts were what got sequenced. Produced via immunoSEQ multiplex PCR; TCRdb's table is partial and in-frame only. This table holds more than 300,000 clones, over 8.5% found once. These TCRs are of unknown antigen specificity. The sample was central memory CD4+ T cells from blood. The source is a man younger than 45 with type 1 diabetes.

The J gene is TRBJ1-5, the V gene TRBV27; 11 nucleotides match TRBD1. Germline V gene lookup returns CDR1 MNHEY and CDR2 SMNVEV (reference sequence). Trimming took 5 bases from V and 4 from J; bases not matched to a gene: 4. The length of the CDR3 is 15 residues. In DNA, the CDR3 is TGTGCCAGCAGTCCCGGGACAGGGGGAAATCAGCCCCAGCATTTT. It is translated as CASSPGTGGNQPQHF.

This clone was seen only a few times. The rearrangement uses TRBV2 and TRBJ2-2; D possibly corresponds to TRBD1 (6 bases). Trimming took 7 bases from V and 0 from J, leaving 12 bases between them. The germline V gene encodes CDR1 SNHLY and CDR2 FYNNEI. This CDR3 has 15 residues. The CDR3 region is CASTDRDTNTGELFF. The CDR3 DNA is TGTGCCAGCACTGATAGGGACACGAACACCGGGGAGCTGTTTTTT.

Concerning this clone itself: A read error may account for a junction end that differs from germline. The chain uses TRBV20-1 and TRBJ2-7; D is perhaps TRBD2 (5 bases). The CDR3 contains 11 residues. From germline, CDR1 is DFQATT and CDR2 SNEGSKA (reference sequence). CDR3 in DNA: TGCAGTGCTAGAGCAGAGGGATCCGTTAGGTTC. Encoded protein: CSARAEGSVRF.

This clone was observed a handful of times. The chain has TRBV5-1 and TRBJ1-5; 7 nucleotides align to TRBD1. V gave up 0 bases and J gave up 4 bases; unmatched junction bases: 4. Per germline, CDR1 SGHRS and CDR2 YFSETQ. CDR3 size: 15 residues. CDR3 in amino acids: CASSLDGTENQPQHF. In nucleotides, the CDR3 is TGCGCCAGCAGCTTGGACGGGACAGAAAATCAGCCCCAGCATTTT.

The CDR3 coding sequence is TGTGCCAGCAGCTTACAGGGGACCGACGAGCAGTACTTC. Protein sequence: CASSLQGTDEQYF. The chain is built from TRBV11-1 and TRBJ2-7; D might be TRBD1 (6 bases). The CDR3 extends over 13 amino acids. Between the trimmed V and J ends, which lost 2 bases and 5 bases, there was a span of 10 bases. Germline-derived CDR1 and CDR2 are SGHAT and FQDESV (reference sequence). The complete variable domain, with remaining parts taken from reference TRBV11-1 and TRBJ2-7, reads EAEVAQSPRYKITEKSQAVAFWCDPISGHATLYWYRQILGQGPELLVQFQDESVVDDSQLPKDRFSAERLKGVDSTLKIQPAELGDSAMYLCASSLQGTDEQYFGPGTRLTVT.

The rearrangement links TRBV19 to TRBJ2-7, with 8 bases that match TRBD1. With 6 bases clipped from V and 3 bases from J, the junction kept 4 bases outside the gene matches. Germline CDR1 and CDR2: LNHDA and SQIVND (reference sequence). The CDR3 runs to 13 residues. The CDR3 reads CASRRGQGYEQYF. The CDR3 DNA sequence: TGTGCCAGTAGACGAGGACAGGGCTACGAGCAGTACTTC.

CDR3 sequence (DNA): TGTGCCAGCAGTCGCGGACAGGGAGGCTCTGAAGCTTTCTTT. Translation gives CASSRGQGGSEAFF. The chain combines TRBV6-5 with TRBJ1-1, with 8 bases identical to TRBD1. Germline V lookup: CDR1 MNHEY, CDR2 SVGAGI. This CDR3 has 14 amino acids. V trimming: 5 bases; J trimming: 6 bases; junction bases outside the gene matches: 8.

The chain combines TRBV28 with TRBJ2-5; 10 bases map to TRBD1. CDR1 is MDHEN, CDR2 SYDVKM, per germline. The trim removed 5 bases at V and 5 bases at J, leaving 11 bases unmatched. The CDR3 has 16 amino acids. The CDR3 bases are TGTGCCAGCAGTACCCCCGGACAGGGGGAGGTGGAGACCCAGTACTTC. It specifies CASSTPGQGEVETQYF.

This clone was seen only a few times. CDR3 residues: CASSPFAGGRETQYF. DNA for the CDR3: TGTGCCAGCAGCCCCTTTGCGGGAGGGAGAGAGACCCAGTACTTC. The chain recombines TRBV7-2 with TRBJ2-5; 9 nucleotides agree with TRBD2. The CDR3 has 15 residues. Germline V gives CDR1 SGHTA, CDR2 FQGNSA. V shed 5 bases and J 4 bases; nucleotides not matched to a gene: 8.

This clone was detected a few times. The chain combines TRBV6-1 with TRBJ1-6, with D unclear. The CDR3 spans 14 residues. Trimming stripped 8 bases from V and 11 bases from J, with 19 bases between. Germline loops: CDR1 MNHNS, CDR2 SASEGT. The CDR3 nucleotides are TGTGCCAGCGAGAAAGGATCCTACCAGGCACCCCTCCACTTT. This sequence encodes CASEKGSYQAPLHF.

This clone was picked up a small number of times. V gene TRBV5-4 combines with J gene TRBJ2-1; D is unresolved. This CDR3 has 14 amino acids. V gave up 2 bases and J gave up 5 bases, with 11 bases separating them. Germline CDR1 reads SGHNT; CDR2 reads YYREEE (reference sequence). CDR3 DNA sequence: TGTGCCAGCAGCTTAGAGGTTAATCACAATGAGCAGTTCTTC. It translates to CASSLEVNHNEQFF.

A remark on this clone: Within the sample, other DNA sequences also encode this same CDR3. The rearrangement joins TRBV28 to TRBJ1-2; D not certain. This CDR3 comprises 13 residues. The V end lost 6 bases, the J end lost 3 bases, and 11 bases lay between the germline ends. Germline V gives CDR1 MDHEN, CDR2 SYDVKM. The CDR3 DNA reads TGTGCCAGCAGGATCGGGCAACACTATGGCTACACCTTC. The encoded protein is CASRIGQHYGYTF.

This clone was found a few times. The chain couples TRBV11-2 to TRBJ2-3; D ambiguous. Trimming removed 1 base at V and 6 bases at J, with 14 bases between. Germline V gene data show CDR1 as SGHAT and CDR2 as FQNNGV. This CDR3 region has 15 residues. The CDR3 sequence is CASSLGAVRPDTQYF. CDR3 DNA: TGTGCCAGCAGCTTAGGCGCAGTACGTCCGGATACGCAGTATTTT.

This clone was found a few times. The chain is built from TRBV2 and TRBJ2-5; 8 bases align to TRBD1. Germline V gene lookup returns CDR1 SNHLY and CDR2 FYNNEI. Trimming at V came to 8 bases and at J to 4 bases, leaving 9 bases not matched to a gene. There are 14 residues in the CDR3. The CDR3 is CASGQQGGRETQYF. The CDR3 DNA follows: TGTGCCAGCGGCCAACAGGGGGGAAGAGAGACCCAGTACTTC.

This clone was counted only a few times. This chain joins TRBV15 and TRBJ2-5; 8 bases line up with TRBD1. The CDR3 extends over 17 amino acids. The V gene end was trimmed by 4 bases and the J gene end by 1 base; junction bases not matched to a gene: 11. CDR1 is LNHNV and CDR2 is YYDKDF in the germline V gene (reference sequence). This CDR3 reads CATSNPYSQGAQETQYF. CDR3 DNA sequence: TGTGCCACCAGCAATCCGTATTCTCAGGGGGCCCAAGAGACCCAGTACTTC.

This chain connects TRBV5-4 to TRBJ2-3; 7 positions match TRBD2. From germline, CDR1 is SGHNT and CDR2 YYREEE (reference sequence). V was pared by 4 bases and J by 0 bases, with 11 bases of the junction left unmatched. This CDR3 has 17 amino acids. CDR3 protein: CASSQEGASGSTDTQYF. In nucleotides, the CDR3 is TGTGCCAGCAGCCAAGAAGGGGCTAGCGGAAGCACAGATACGCAGTATTTT.

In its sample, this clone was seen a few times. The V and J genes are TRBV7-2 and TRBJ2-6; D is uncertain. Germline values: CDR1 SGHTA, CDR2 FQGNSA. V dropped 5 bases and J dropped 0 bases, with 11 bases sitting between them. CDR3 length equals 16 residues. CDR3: CASSPLRSSGANVLTF. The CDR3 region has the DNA TGTGCCAGCAGCCCCCTAAGGAGCTCTGGGGCCAACGTCCTGACTTTC.

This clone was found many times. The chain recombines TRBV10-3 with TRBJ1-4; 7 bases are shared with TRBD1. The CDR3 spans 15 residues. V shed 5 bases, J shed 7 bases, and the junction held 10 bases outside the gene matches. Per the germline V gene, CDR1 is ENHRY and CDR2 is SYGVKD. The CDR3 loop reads CAISFTRDRTEKLFF. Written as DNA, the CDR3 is TGTGCCATCAGTTTTACCCGGGACAGAACTGAAAAACTGTTTTTT.

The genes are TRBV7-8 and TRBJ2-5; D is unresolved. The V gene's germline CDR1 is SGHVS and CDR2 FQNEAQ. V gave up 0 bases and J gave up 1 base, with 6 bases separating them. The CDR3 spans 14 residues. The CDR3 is CASSLAGIQETQYF. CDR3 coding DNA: TGTGCCAGCAGCTTAGCAGGGATCCAAGAGACCCAGTACTTC.

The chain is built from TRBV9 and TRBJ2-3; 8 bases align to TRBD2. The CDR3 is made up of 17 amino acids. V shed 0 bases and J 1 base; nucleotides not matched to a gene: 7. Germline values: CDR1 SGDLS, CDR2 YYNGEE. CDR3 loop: CASSVGGSGTGTDTQYF. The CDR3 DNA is TGTGCCAGCAGCGTAGGGGGTAGCGGGACTGGCACAGATACGCAGTATTTT.

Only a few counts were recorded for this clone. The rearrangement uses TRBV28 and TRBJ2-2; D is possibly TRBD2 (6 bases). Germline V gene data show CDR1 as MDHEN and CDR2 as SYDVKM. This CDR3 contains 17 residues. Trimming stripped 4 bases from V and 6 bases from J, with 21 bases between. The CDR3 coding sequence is TGTGCCAGCAGTTCGTACTTAGGAGGGTTTTTGGCCGGGGAGCTGTTTTTT. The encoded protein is CASSSYLGGFLAGELFF.

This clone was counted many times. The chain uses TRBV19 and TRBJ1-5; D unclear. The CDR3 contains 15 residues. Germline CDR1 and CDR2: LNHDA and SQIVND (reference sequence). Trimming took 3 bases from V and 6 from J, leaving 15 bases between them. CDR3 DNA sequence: TGTGCCAGTAGTATCGGAGCATTCGGGATTCAGCCCCAGCATTTT. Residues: CASSIGAFGIQPQHF.

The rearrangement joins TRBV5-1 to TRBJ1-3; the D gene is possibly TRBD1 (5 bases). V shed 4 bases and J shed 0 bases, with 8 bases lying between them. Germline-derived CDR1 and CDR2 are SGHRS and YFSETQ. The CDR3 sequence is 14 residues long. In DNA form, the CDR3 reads TGCGCCAGCAGCACTCAGGGCTCTGGAAACACCATATATTTT. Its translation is CASSTQGSGNTIYF. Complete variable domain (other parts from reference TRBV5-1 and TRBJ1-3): KAGVTQTPRYLIKTRGQQVTLSCSPISGHRSVSWYQQTPGQGLQFLFEYFSETQRNKGNFPGRFSGRQFSNSRSEMNVSTLELGDSALYLCASSTQGSGNTIYFGEGSWLTVV.

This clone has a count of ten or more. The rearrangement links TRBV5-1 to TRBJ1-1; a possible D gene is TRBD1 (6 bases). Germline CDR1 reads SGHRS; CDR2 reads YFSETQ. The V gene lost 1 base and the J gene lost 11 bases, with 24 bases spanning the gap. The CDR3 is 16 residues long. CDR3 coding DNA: TGCGCCAGCAGCTTGTCAGCAGGGGACTTAGTAAGGCAGGCTTTCTTT. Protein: CASSLSAGDLVRQAFF.

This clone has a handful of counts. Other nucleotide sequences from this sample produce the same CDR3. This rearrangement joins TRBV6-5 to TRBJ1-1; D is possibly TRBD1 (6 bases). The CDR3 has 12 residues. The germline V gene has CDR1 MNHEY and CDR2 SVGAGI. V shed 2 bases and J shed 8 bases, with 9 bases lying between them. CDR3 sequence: CASSYRGAEAFF. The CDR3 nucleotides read TGTGCCAGCAGTTACCGGGGGGCGGAAGCTTTCTTT.

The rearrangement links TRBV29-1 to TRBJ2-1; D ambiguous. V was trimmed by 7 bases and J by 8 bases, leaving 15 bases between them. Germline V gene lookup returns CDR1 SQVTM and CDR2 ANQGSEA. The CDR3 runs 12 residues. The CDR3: CSAPLAWDEQFF. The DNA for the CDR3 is TGCAGCGCACCCTTGGCTTGGGATGAGCAGTTCTTC.

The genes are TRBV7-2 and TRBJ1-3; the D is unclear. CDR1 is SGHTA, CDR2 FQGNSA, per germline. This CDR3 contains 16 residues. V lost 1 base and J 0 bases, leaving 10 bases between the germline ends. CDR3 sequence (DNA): TGTGCCAGCAGCTTAGTCCAGAGTCTCTCTGGAAACACCATATATTTT. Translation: CASSLVQSLSGNTIYF.